The entry that follows covers one TCR beta chain sequence. Germline V gene data show CDR1 as MGHRA and CDR2 as YSYEKL. The V end was cut by 2 bases, the J end by 3 bases, with 5 bases between. This CDR3 comprises 13 residues. These data come from a study of CD8 T cells in Susac syndrome. Negative isolation was applied to CD8+ and CD4+ T cells, and FACS enrichment was applied to TEMRA cells. Reverse transcription of about 0.45 to 1 ug RNA was carried out with random hexamers. Amplification of TCR beta CDR3 was carried out by immunoSEQ multiplex PCR, which covered 54 Vbeta and 13 Jbeta segments. TCRdb re-called the immunoSEQ multiplex PCR reads through MiXCR, storing one row per CDR3 protein. The sample holds some 140,000 distinct CDR3 sequences, 85% to 95% seen once.

The receptor comes from a human donor with Susac syndrome. Sequences were obtained from CD8+ T cells from PBMCs. The chain employs TRBV4-1 and TRBJ1-5, with D hard to call. In nucleotides, the CDR3 is TGCGCCAGCAGCCAATCCTCCAATCAGCCCCAGCATTTT. This translates into CASSQSSNQPQHF.